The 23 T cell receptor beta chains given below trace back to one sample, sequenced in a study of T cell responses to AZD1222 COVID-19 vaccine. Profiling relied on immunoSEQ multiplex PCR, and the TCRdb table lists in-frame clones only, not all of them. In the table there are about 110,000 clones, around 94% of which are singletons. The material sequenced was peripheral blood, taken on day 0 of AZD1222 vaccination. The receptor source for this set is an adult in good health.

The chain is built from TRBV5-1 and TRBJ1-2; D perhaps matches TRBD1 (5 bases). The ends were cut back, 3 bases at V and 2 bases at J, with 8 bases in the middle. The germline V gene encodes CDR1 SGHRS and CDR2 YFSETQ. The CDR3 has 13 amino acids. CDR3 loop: CASSSTENYGYTF. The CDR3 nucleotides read TGCGCCAGCAGCTCGACAGAAAACTATGGCTACACCTTC.

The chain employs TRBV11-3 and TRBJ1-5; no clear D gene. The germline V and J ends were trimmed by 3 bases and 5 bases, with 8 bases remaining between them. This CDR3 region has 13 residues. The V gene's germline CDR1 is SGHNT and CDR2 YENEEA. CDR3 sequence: CASSFGRHQPQHF. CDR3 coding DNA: TGTGCCAGCAGCTTTGGCAGACATCAGCCCCAGCATTTT. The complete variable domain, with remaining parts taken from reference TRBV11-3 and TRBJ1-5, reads EAGVVQSPRYKIIEKKQPVAFWCNPISGHNTLYWYLQNLGQGPELLIRYENEEAVDDSQLPKDRFSAERLKGVDSTLKIQPAELGDSAVYLCASSFGRHQPQHFGDGTRLSIL.

DNA for the CDR3: TGCAGCGTTCAACCGGGACAGGATTACTATGGCTACACCTTC. It is translated as CSVQPGQDYYGYTF. V gene TRBV29-1 combines with J gene TRBJ1-2; 8 bases agree with TRBD1. Per the germline V gene, CDR1 is SQVTM and CDR2 is ANQGSEA. J lost 3 bases, V lost 5 bases, and 8 bases had no gene match. The CDR3 contains 14 residues.

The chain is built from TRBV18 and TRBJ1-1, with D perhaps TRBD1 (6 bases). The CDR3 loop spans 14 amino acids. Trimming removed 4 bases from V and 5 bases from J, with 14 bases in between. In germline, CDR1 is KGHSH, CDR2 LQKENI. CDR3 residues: CASSLTTGSTEAFF. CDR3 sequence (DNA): TGTGCCAGCTCACTAACCACAGGGAGTACTGAAGCTTTCTTT.

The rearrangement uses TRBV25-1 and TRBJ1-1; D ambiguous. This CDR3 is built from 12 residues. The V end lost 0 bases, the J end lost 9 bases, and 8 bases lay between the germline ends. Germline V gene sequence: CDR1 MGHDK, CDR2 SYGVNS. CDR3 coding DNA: TGTGCCAGCAGTGAATACATGCAACAAGCTTTCTTT. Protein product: CASSEYMQQAFF. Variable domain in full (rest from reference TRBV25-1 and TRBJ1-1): EADIYQTPRYLVIGTGKKITLECSQTMGHDKMYWYQQDPGMELHLIHYSYGVNSTEKGDLSSESTVSRIRTEHFPLTLESARPSHTSQYLCASSEYMQQAFFGQGTRLTVV.

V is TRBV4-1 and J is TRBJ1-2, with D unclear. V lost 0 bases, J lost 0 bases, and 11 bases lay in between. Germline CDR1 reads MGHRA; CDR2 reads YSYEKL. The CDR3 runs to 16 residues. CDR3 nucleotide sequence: TGCGCCAGCAGCCAAGACGGTACCGCCACTAACTATGGCTACACCTTC. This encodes CASSQDGTATNYGYTF.

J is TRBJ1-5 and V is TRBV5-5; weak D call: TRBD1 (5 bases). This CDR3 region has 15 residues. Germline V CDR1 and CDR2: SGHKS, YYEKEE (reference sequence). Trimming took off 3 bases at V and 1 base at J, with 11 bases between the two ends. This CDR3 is CASSSGTPSNQPQHF. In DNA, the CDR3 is TGTGCCAGCAGCTCGGGGACCCCCAGCAATCAGCCCCAGCATTTT.

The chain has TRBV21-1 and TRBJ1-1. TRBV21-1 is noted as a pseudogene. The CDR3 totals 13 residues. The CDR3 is CASSNEASPEAFF. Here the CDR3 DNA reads TGTGCCAGCAGCAATGAGGCCAGTCCTGAAGCTTTCTTT.

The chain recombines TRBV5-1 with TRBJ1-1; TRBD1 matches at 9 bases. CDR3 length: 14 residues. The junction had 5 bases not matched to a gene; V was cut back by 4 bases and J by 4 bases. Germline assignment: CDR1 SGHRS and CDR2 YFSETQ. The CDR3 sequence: CASSPGQGITEAFF. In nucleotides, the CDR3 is TGCGCCAGCAGCCCGGGACAGGGTATCACTGAAGCTTTCTTT.

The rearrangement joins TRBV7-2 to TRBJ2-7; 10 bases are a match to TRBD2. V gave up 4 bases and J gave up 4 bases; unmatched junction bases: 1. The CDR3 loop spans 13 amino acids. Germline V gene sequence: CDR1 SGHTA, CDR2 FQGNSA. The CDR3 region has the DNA TGTGCCAGCAGCTCTAGCGGGAGTTACGAGCAGTACTTC. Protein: CASSSSGSYEQYF. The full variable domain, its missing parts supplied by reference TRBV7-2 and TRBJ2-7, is GAGVSQSPSNKVTEKGKDVELRCDPISGHTALYWYRQSLGQGLEFLIYFQGNSAPDKSGLPSDRFSAERTGGSVSTLTIQRTQQEDSAVYLCASSSSGSYEQYFGPGTRLTVT.

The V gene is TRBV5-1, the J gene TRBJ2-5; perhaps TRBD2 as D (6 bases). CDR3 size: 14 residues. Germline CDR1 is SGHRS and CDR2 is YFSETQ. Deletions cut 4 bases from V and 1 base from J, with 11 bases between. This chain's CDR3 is CASSPIAVQETQYF. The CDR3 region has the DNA TGCGCCAGCAGCCCCATAGCGGTCCAAGAGACCCAGTACTTC.

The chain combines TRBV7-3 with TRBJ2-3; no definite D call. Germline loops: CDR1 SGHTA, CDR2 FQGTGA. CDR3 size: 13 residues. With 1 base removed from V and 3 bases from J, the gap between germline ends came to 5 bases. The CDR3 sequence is CASSLIPTDTQYF. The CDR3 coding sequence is TGTGCCAGCAGCTTAATCCCTACAGATACGCAGTATTTT. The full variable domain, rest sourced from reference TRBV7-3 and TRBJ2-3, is GAGVSQTPSNKVTEKGKYVELRCDPISGHTALYWYRQSLGQGPEFLIYFQGTGAADDSGLPNDRFFAVRPEGSVSTLKIQRTERGDSAVYLCASSLIPTDTQYFGPGTRLTVL.

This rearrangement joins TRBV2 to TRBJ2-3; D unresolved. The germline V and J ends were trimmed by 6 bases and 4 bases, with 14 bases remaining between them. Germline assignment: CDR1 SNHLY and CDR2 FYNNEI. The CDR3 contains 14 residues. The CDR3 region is CASSANLRADTQYF. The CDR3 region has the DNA TGTGCCAGCAGCGCCAACCTGCGAGCAGATACGCAGTATTTT.

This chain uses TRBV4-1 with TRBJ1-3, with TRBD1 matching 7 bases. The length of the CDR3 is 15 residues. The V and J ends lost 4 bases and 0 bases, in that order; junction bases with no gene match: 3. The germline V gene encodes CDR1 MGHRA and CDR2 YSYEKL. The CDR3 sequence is CASSLAGGSGNTIYF. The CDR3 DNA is TGCGCCAGCAGCCTAGCAGGGGGCTCTGGAAACACCATATATTTT.

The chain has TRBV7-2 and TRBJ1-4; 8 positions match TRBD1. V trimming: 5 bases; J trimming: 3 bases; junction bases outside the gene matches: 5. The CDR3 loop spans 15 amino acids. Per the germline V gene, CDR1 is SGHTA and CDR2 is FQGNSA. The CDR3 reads CASSPQGGANEKLFF. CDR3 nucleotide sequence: TGTGCCAGCAGCCCACAGGGGGGGGCTAATGAAAAACTGTTTTTT.

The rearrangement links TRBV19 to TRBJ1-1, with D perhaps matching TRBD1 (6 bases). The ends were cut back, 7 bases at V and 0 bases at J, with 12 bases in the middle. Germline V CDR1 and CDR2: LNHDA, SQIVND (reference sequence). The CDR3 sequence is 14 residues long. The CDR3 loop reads CASTRDKLNTEAFF. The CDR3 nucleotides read TGTGCCAGTACTCGGGACAAACTGAACACTGAAGCTTTCTTT. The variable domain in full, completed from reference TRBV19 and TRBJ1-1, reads DGGITQSPKYLFRKEGQNVTLSCEQNLNHDAMYWYRQDPGQGLRLIYYSQIVNDFQKGDIAEGYSVSREKKESFPLTVTSAQKNPTAFYLCASTRDKLNTEAFFGQGTRLTVV.

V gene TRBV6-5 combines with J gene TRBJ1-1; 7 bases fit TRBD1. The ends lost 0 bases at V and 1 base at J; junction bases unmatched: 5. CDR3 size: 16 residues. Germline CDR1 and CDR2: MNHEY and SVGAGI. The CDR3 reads CASSYSLQGGNTEAFF. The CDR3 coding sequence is TGTGCCAGCAGTTACTCCCTGCAGGGGGGGAACACTGAAGCTTTCTTT.

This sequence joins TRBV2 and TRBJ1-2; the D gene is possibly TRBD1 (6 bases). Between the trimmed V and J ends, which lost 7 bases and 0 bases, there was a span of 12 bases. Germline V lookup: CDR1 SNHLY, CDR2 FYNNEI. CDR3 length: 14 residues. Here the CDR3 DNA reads TGTGCCAGCACTGGACAGTTAGCTAACTATGGCTACACCTTC. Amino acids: CASTGQLANYGYTF.

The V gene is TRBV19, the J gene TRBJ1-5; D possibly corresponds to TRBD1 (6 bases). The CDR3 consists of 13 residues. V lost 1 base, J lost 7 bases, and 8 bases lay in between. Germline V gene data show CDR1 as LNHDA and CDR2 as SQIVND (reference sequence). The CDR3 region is CASSIVGGQPQHF. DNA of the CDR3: TGTGCCAGTAGTATAGTAGGGGGGCAGCCCCAGCATTTT.

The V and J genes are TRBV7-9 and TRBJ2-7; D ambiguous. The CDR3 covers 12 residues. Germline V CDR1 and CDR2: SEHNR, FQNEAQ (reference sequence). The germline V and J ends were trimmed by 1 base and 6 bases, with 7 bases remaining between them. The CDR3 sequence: CASSLGTTEQYF. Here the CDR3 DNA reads TGTGCCAGCAGCTTAGGAACAACCGAGCAGTACTTC.

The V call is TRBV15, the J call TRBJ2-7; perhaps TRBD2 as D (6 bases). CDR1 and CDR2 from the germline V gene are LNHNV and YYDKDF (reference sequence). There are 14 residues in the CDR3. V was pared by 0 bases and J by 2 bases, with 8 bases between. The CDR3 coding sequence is TGTGCCACCAGCAGAGAATGGGGGGCCTACGAGCAGTACTTC. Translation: CATSREWGAYEQYF.

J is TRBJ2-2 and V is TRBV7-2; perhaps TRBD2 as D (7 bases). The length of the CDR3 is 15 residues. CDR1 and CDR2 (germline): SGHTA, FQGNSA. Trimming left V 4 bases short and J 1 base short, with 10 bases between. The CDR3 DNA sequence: TGTGCCAGCAGCTCCGGGGGGCAGAACACCGGGGAGCTGTTTTTT. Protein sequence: CASSSGGQNTGELFF.

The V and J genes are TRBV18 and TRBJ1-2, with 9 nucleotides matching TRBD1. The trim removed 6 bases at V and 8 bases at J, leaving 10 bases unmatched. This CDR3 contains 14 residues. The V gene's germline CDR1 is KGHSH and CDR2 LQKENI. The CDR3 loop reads CASSLGQGMYGYTF. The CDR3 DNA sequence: TGTGCCAGCTCCCTCGGACAGGGGATGTACGGCTACACCTTC.